This T cell receptor (beta chain) came from a study of preoperative IRX-2 immunotherapy in early breast cancer (dated by TCRdb to between 2017 and 2020). From its cysteine to its phenylalanine, the CDR3 spans 15 amino acids. Just the 45-base CDR3 DNA is kept, in frame starting at base 1. Deletion took 5 bases off V and 5 bases off J, with a span of 15 bases between the germline ends. CDR1 and CDR2, looked up from the germline V gene (reference sequence), are LNHDA and SQIVND. Library creation used the immunoSEQ multiplex PCR assay. In TCRdb, the immuneACCESS table is reduced to in-frame sequences with V and J assigned. These tables do not hold every clone; where another copy was compared, an unresolved V gene accounts for under half, and the others remain unexplained. Here the sample has 20,000 to 25,000 clones; roughly 96% occur a single time. The top ten hold about 16% of the sample. With respect to this clone: The antigen it binds to is not known. There are no base qualities to consult, and no much larger clone falls within one base.

This specimen's treatment or condition label, interpreted: preoperative locoregional IRX-2 cytokine immunotherapy. The samples were obtained from a phase Ib study that tested preoperative, locoregional IRX-2 cytokine immunotherapy meant to prime immune responses. Before surgery, IRX-2 was given to the donors, who were patients with early-stage breast cancer. Specimen: tumor tissue, collected after IRX-2 immunotherapy. This sequence was found in a human donor with breast cancer. The chain couples TRBV19 to TRBJ2-2; the D segment could be TRBD1, given 6 matching bases. The DNA sequence reads TGTGCCAGTAGTCACAGGGTTGAAGGAACCGGGGAGCTGTTTTTT. The resulting protein is CASSHRVEGTGELFF.